The next 18 T cell receptor beta chains were all read from a single sample in a study of blood T cell repertoires in COVID-19 (dated by TCRdb to the early 2020s). Libraries were constructed by the immunoSEQ multiplex PCR assay. The clones in this table, taken by TCRdb from immuneACCESS, are in-frame only. Not every clone is retained; where verified, under half of the shortfall comes from an unresolved V gene, and the cause of the rest is unknown. Present in this sample are approximately 290,000 clones, 75% to 90% of which were seen just once. Of the sample, around 0.84% falls within the top ten clones. The sample consisted of peripheral blood. The receptors stem from a young man with acute or convalescent COVID-19.

This clone was counted a few times. The chain is built from TRBV6-5 and TRBJ1-2; D not resolved. V dropped 6 bases and J dropped 5 bases, with 19 bases sitting between them. CDR3 length equals 15 residues. The germline CDR1 and CDR2 sequences are MNHEY and SVGAGI. The CDR3 spells CASSPVRGLWYGYTF. CDR3 in DNA: TGTGCCAGCAGCCCCGTCCGAGGGCTTTGGTATGGCTACACCTTC.

The rearrangement joins TRBV5-1 to TRBJ1-3; D uncertain. Germline CDR1 and CDR2: SGHRS and YFSETQ. The CDR3 contains 17 residues. Trimming left V 0 bases short and J 2 bases short, with 15 bases between. CDR3 coding DNA: TGCGCCAGCAGCTTGGACCCCTCCGGGAGCGCTGGAAACACCATATATTTT. Encoded protein: CASSLDPSGSAGNTIYF.

This chain connects TRBV5-6 to TRBJ2-7; the match to TRBD2 covers 7 bases. Germline V gene data show CDR1 as SGHDT and CDR2 as YYEEEE. Germline trimming cut 0 bases from V and 4 bases from J; bases unmatched to any gene: 13. There are 17 residues in the CDR3. This chain's CDR3 is CASSLVERDAYYYEQYF. The CDR3 region has the DNA TGTGCCAGCAGCTTGGTCGAGCGGGACGCTTATTATTACGAGCAGTACTTC.

The rearrangement uses TRBV5-8 and TRBJ1-5; D call uncertain. There are 15 residues in the CDR3. Germline V lookup: CDR1 SGHTS, CDR2 YDEGEE. The V end was cut by 1 base, the J end by 4 bases, with 12 bases between. CDR3 region: CASSLWSGLNQPQHF. The DNA of the CDR3 is TGTGCCAGCAGCTTGTGGTCAGGACTAAATCAGCCCCAGCATTTT.

The chain links TRBV20-1 to TRBJ1-4, with D possibly being TRBD1 (5 bases). Germline V lookup: CDR1 DFQATT, CDR2 SNEGSKA (reference sequence). Deletions cut 3 bases from V and 15 bases from J, with 23 bases between. CDR3 length: 14 amino acids. The DNA for the CDR3 is TGCAGTGCTAGTCACGAAGGGGCCGGGGGAGAGGTGTTTTTT. Translated: CSASHEGAGGEVFF.

The gene calls are TRBV28 and TRBJ1-1; D is undetermined. This CDR3 region has 13 residues. Germline CDR1 is MDHEN and CDR2 is SYDVKM. Trimming shortened V by 10 bases and J by 1 base, and 13 bases separated the two germline ends. The CDR3 coding sequence is TGTGCCACCACACAAGTATCGAACACTGAAGCTTTCTTT. This codes for CATTQVSNTEAFF.

This chain connects TRBV11-3 to TRBJ2-3; tentatively, D is TRBD1 (6 bases). The germline CDR1 and CDR2 sequences are SGHNT and YENEEA. CDR3 length equals 16 residues. Trimming stripped 2 bases from V and 5 bases from J, with 17 bases between. CDR3 in DNA: TGTGCCAGCAGCTTACGGTTAACAGGGAAAGGAGATACGCAGTATTTT. This encodes CASSLRLTGKGDTQYF.

The genes are TRBV19 and TRBJ2-3; D gene uncertain. The length of the CDR3 is 12 residues. From germline, CDR1 is LNHDA and CDR2 SQIVND (reference sequence). Trimming cost V 1 base and J 3 bases, with 2 bases left between them. CDR3: CASSIATDTQYF. CDR3 DNA sequence: TGTGCCAGTAGTATAGCGACAGATACGCAGTATTTT.

V is TRBV19 and J is TRBJ1-2; D is uncertain. The length of the CDR3 is 15 residues. Germline V gives CDR1 LNHDA, CDR2 SQIVND (reference sequence). Trimming took off 5 bases at V and 7 bases at J, with 20 bases between the two ends. CDR3: CASSSSWAGMGGYTF. The CDR3 DNA reads TGTGCCAGTAGTTCAAGCTGGGCAGGAATGGGTGGCTACACCTTC.

The V and J genes are TRBV5-8 and TRBJ1-4, with D tentatively TRBD1 (5 bases). The V gene lost 1 base and the J gene lost 0 bases, with 10 bases spanning the gap. The CDR3 is 16 amino acids. The V gene's germline CDR1 is SGHTS and CDR2 YDEGEE. In nucleotides, the CDR3 is TGTGCCAGCAGCTTGCAGGGCATTGCAACTAATGAAAAACTGTTTTTT. As protein: CASSLQGIATNEKLFF.

The chain couples TRBV6-6 to TRBJ1-6; the D gene is possibly TRBD1 (6 bases). The V and J ends lost 4 bases and 10 bases respectively, with 11 bases between them. The CDR3 is 13 amino acids. Germline V gene data show CDR1 as MNHNY and CDR2 as SVGAGI (reference sequence). The CDR3 sequence: CASSSRDISPLHF. The DNA of the CDR3 is TGTGCCAGCAGTTCAAGGGACATCTCACCCCTCCACTTT.

The rearrangement links TRBV18 to TRBJ2-5, with 8 nucleotides matching TRBD2. This CDR3 is built from 18 residues. V lost 4 bases, J lost 4 bases, and 17 bases stayed unmatched. CDR1 and CDR2 (germline): KGHSH, LQKENI. CDR3 loop: CASSHMSPGRATGETQYF. Written as DNA, the CDR3 is TGTGCCAGCTCACATATGTCCCCCGGGAGGGCAACGGGAGAGACCCAGTACTTC.

CDR3 nucleotide sequence: TGTGCCAGCAGCTTTAGGGGGCGATGGGGTGGCTACACCTTC. Translating it yields CASSFRGRWGGYTF. J is TRBJ1-2 and V is TRBV5-6, with 7 positions matching TRBD1. The germline V gene encodes CDR1 SGHDT and CDR2 YYEEEE. V lost 2 bases, J lost 7 bases, and 8 bases stayed unmatched. The CDR3 consists of 14 residues.

This chain links TRBV9 with TRBJ2-5, with 8 nucleotides matching TRBD2. Germline V gene sequence: CDR1 SGDLS, CDR2 YYNGEE. V lost 4 bases and J lost 1; bases outside the gene matches: 6. The CDR3 totals 15 residues. The CDR3 DNA follows: TGTGCCAGCAGCAGCATCGGGGGGGTCCAAGAGACCCAGTACTTC. It yields the protein CASSSIGGVQETQYF.

V is TRBV7-3 and J is TRBJ1-3; 7 bases align to TRBD1. Germline V gene lookup returns CDR1 SGHTA and CDR2 FQGTGA. CDR3 length: 15 amino acids. V was clipped by 1 base and J by 2 bases; unmatched bases: 2. CDR3 in amino acids: CASSLNDRAGNTIYF. The CDR3 DNA follows: TGTGCCAGCAGCTTAAACGACAGGGCTGGAAACACCATATATTTT.

The gene calls are TRBV5-8 and TRBJ2-2; 7 positions match TRBD2. Unmatched junction bases numbered 5, after V lost 5 bases and J lost 4 bases. The CDR3 consists of 14 residues. Per the germline V gene, CDR1 is SGHTS and CDR2 is YDEGEE. CDR3 loop: CASRPGGSTGELFF. The CDR3 nucleotides read TGTGCCAGCAGGCCGGGGGGAAGCACCGGGGAGCTGTTTTTT.

The table lists this clone with a count of one. The J gene is TRBJ2-1, the V gene TRBV19, with 13 positions matching TRBD2. Germline V lookup: CDR1 LNHDA, CDR2 SQIVND (reference sequence). The CDR3 sequence is 16 residues long. After removal of 4 bases from V and 4 bases from J, the junction contained 4 bases not matched to a gene. The CDR3 DNA is TGTGCCAGTAGTACTCAACTAGCGGGAGGGTACAATGAGCAGTTCTTC. Amino acid sequence: CASSTQLAGGYNEQFF.

The chain links TRBV11-2 to TRBJ1-5, with D possibly matching TRBD1 (5 bases). Germline CDR1 reads SGHAT; CDR2 reads FQNNGV. The length of the CDR3 is 15 residues. The germline V and J ends were trimmed by 5 bases and 3 bases, with 14 bases remaining between them. CDR3 DNA sequence: TGTGCCAGCAGCCAAGGTACAGGATCCAATCAGCCCCAGCATTTT. Residues: CASSQGTGSNQPQHF. Based on the CDR3 plus reference TRBV11-2 and TRBJ1-5, the full variable domain is EAGVAQSPRYKIIEKRQSVAFWCNPISGHATLYWYQQILGQGPKLLIQFQNNGVVDDSQLPKDRFSAERLKGVDSTLKIQPAKLEDSAVYLCASSQGTGSNQPQHFGDGTRLSIL.